This T cell receptor beta chain was sequenced during a study of shared clonotypes between healthy human individuals (dated by TCRdb to about 2020). About the study as a whole: The cohort comprised a couple of women and a few men aged 18 to 49 years. Each donor's leukapheresis produced roughly between roughly 0.85 and 10 billion PBMCs. Libraries were prepared and TCR repertoires were sequenced by different laboratories using diverse techniques, in order to increase sequencing depth and limit assay-specific biases. The study deeply sequenced blood TCR repertoires of about 5 healthy adults to estimate repertoire size and the extent of clonotype sharing between individuals. For each donor, CD4 naive and CD4 memory were each run on three plates, CD8 naive on two plates, and CD8 memory on one plate. What the authors observed across the whole study: The genetic and exposure-history diversity represented was limited by the small number of donors. Only blood was sampled, and tissue TCR repertoires likely differ from those in blood. Naive subsets generally had larger estimated clonotype richness than memory subsets did. Compared with non-shared clonotypes, clonotypes shared by all four sorted-subset donors had higher generation probabilities. Incomplete sequencing was indicated by rarefaction of sorted-subset datasets, despite the large sequencing depth. Sharing across several donors was observed for approximately 5% of naive CD4, 3% to 3.5% of naive CD8, roughly 2.3% of memory CD4, and about 0.38% of memory CD8 clonotypes. Pairwise subsampling led to the expectation that sequencing depth would affect the degree of clonotype sharing among donors.

Healthy HIV-negative adults with no recently reported acute infections or vaccinations were included as donors. Every donor was a Caucasian adult residing in Nashville, Tennessee, USA. CD4+ T cells were enriched by magnetic negative selection; naive cells were then positively selected on CD45RA, and the negative fraction formed the memory subset. After blood collection by leukapheresis, PBMCs were isolated using Ficoll-Histopaque density gradient centrifugation and then cryopreserved in the vapor phase of liquid nitrogen. Purity and quantity of every magnetically sorted T cell population were checked by analytical flow cytometry. From each sorted fraction, genomic DNA was isolated and quantified by UV absorbance on a Nanodrop 2000c. In regard to this clone: Its antigen has not been determined. Base qualities are not provided; no much larger clone lies one nucleotide away.

V was cut back by 4 bases and J by 2 bases, leaving a gap of 12 bases between them. The CDR3, cysteine through phenylalanine, is 14 amino acids long. Just the 42-base CDR3 DNA is kept, in frame starting at base 1. Per the germline V gene, MDHEN is the CDR1 and SYDVKM is the CDR2. TCR CDR3 regions were amplified from genomic DNA by multiplex PCR using the deep immunoSEQ assay. Extracted genomic DNA from each cell subset was distributed evenly across all wells of several immunoSEQ 96-well plates, and each plate was treated as a replicate. Each replicate PCR for sorted subsets received about 210 ng genomic DNA, equal to roughly 29,000 T cell genomes. The purified libraries were quantified using a Qubit 3.0 fluorometer, sized with a Bioanalyzer 2100, and then quantified again using the KAPA Library Quantification kit. Every immunoSEQ 96-well plate was sequenced on a separate single-read 150-cycle Illumina NextSeq 550 flow cell. Concerning the study's data processing: Because the immunoSEQ output included only junctional sequences and no quality scores, the filtering could not be the same as the filtering used for full-length reads. Sequences were annotated with PyIR, a Python wrapper for IgBLAST v1.9, and V/J genes and CDR3 were assigned using IMGT germline references. Reads were removed for weak V/J assignments (E-value above 1e-6), missing CDR3, stop codons, out-of-frame junctions, or ambiguous translated residues. V3J clonotypes were defined as sequences sharing an identical inferred V gene, J gene, and CDR3 amino acid sequence. The percentage overlap between two repertoires was calculated by dividing the number of shared unique clonotypes by the size of the smaller repertoire. RTK rarefaction, the Chao1 estimator, and Recon v2.1 estimates of unobserved clonotypes were used to assess repertoire richness. OLGA was used to compute generation probabilities for all TCRbeta clonotypes that the gDNA method yielded from a few donors. The source is immuneACCESS, and TCRdb retained only in-frame sequences with V and J called. Part of the clones is not carried over; for the studies checked, unresolved V genes explain less than half of this, and the remainder is unexplained. Clone size and the V and J calls come from that table; the DNA yielded D and trimming. The sample table contains a few million clones; only one count was recorded for 80% to 95% of them. 0.39% of the sample lies in the top ten.

The receptor's source is a man between 18 and 29 years old in good health. Some clones in this sample may be carry-over from other donors' samples. Sequenced material: naive CD4+ T cells from PBMCs. Taken with the paper, the label for cell subset or site translates to: CD45RA+ positively selected. The V and J segments used are TRBV28 and TRBJ2-7, with the D gene too uncertain to name. The bases are TGTGCCAGCAGTTCCCATGGCGGCGCCTACGAGCAGTACTTC. It specifies CASSSHGGAYEQYF.